Presented here are 21 T cell receptor beta chains from one specimen sequenced in a study of blood T cell repertoires in COVID-19. Sequenced by immunoSEQ multiplex PCR; TCRdb stores in-frame clones only, minus some. The sample consists of about 190,000 clones, 87% of them appearing once. Sequenced material: peripheral blood. Source of these receptors: a woman between 18 and 29 years old who had recovered from COVID-19.

The V and J genes are TRBV27 and TRBJ2-1; maybe TRBD2 (7 bases). V was cut by 7 bases and J by 5 bases, with 21 bases left in between. This CDR3 is built from 16 residues. Germline assignment: CDR1 MNHEY and CDR2 SMNVEV (reference sequence). The CDR3 DNA reads TGTGCCAGCACCCCCCGGGGGGCGTGGGGGGACAATGAGCAGTTCTTC. Translating it yields CASTPRGAWGDNEQFF.

V and J are TRBV4-3 and TRBJ1-1, with D possibly being TRBD1 (6 bases). The V gene lost 4 bases and the J gene lost 3 bases, with 18 bases spanning the gap. Germline CDR1 and CDR2: LGHNA and YSLEER. This CDR3 comprises 16 residues. The CDR3 region is CASSRNTPGHHTEAFF. CDR3 in DNA: TGCGCCAGCAGCCGGAACACACCGGGACATCACACTGAAGCTTTCTTT.

The V and J genes are TRBV4-2 and TRBJ1-1; 11 nucleotides match TRBD1. Germline CDR1 is LGHNA and CDR2 is YNFKEQ. The V segment lost 4 bases and the J segment 10 bases; nucleotides outside the gene matches: 23. The CDR3 is 19 residues long. CDR3 sequence reads: CASSRTGGGIEPRNKVAFF. For the CDR3, the DNA is TGTGCCAGCAGCCGGACAGGGGGCGGCATTGAACCCCGGAACAAGGTAGCTTTCTTT.

The rearrangement joins TRBV27 to TRBJ2-3; no firm D call. This CDR3 is 13 amino acids long. V lost 7 bases and J 7 bases, leaving 15 bases between the germline ends. CDR1 is MNHEY and CDR2 is SMNVEV in the germline V gene (reference sequence). The CDR3 DNA reads as TGTGCCAGCACCCCTTCTTTGGGCAATACGCAGTATTTT. It specifies CASTPSLGNTQYF.

This rearrangement joins TRBV4-2 to TRBJ2-1, with TRBD2 matching 8 bases. V lost 4 bases to trimming and J lost 0 bases; unmatched junction nucleotides: 5. This CDR3 is built from 16 residues. Germline-derived CDR1 and CDR2 are LGHNA and YNFKEQ. In DNA, the CDR3 is TGTGCCAGCAGCCTTAGCGGGGCCAGCTCCTACAATGAGCAGTTCTTC. It specifies CASSLSGASSYNEQFF.

The V and J genes are TRBV24-1 and TRBJ2-2; 9 bases line up with TRBD1. CDR1 KGHDR and CDR2 SFDVKD come from the germline V gene. CDR3 length equals 13 residues. Trimming cost V 7 bases and J 10 bases; bases outside gene matches: 6. As DNA, the CDR3 is TGTGCCACCAGACGACAGGGGGAAGAGGAGCTGTTTTTT. Translated: CATRRQGEEELFF.

In its sample, this clone was seen once. This chain uses TRBV4-1 with TRBJ2-7; possible D gene TRBD2, 5 bases. V lost 0 bases to trimming and J lost 1 base, with 7 bases between them. The CDR3 is 14 residues long. Germline lookup yields CDR1 MGHRA and CDR2 YSYEKL. DNA of the CDR3: TGCGCCAGCAGCCAAGATGGACTTTCCTACGAGCAGTACTTC. Its protein is CASSQDGLSYEQYF.

This chain joins TRBV29-1 and TRBJ2-1; no definite D call. Trimming took 5 bases from V and 9 from J, leaving 8 bases between them. This CDR3 is 10 amino acids long. Germline CDR1 is SQVTM and CDR2 is ANQGSEA. CDR3 nucleotides: TGCAGCGTTATACCCGGTGAGCAGTTCTTC. Translated: CSVIPGEQFF.

V is TRBV2 and J is TRBJ2-7, with TRBD1 identical over 7 bases. CDR3 length: 14 amino acids. The V gene's germline CDR1 is SNHLY and CDR2 FYNNEI. V shed 3 bases, J shed 2 bases, and the junction held 4 bases outside the gene matches. The CDR3: CASSDPQGAYEQYV. The CDR3 DNA follows: TGTGCCAGCAGTGACCCCCAGGGGGCCTACGAGCAGTACGTC.

The chain links TRBV9 to TRBJ2-3; TRBD1 agrees at 7 bases. Germline V gives CDR1 SGDLS, CDR2 YYNGEE. This CDR3 is 13 amino acids long. Losses at the gene ends were 1 base for V and 4 bases for J; bases not matched to a gene: 0. The CDR3 DNA sequence: TGTGCCAGCAGCGTACAGGGGGCAGATACGCAGTATTTT. As protein: CASSVQGADTQYF.

The chain carries TRBV4-2 and TRBJ2-5, with TRBD1 identical over 9 bases. The V gene's germline CDR1 is LGHNA and CDR2 YNFKEQ. J lost 5 bases, V lost 4 bases, and 17 bases had no gene match. The CDR3 covers 18 residues. CDR3 loop: CASSPVENSGQGVETQYF. The CDR3, as DNA: TGTGCCAGCAGCCCCGTCGAGAATTCGGGACAGGGAGTCGAGACCCAGTACTTC.

V is TRBV24-1 and J is TRBJ2-5; tentatively, D is TRBD2 (6 bases). This CDR3 contains 11 residues. Germline V lookup: CDR1 KGHDR, CDR2 SFDVKD. Trimming cost V 9 bases and J 5 bases, with 9 bases left between them. The CDR3 spells CATSLAETQYF. The CDR3 coding sequence is TGTGCCACCTCTCTAGCGGAGACCCAGTACTTC.

J is TRBJ2-1 and V is TRBV10-3, with 8 bases that match TRBD1. CDR1 is ENHRY, CDR2 SYGVKD, per germline. The J segment lost 4 bases and the V segment lost 4 bases, leaving 3 bases of the junction unmatched. The CDR3 has 14 amino acids. The CDR3 loop reads CAISGGDRYNEQFF. DNA of the CDR3: TGTGCCATCAGTGGGGGGGACAGGTACAATGAGCAGTTCTTC.

The chain employs TRBV4-3 and TRBJ2-7; the D gene is possibly TRBD2 (6 bases). Germline lookup yields CDR1 LGHNA and CDR2 YSLEER. The CDR3 covers 17 residues. V dropped 0 bases and J dropped 0 bases, with 15 bases sitting between them. The chain's CDR3 is CASSQDGTELSSYEQYF. CDR3 nucleotide sequence: TGCGCCAGCAGCCAAGATGGGACTGAATTAAGCTCCTACGAGCAGTACTTC.

The chain is built from TRBV27 and TRBJ2-3; TRBD2 agrees at 7 bases. This CDR3 region has 14 residues. V dropped 4 bases and J dropped 6; count of bases not matched to a gene: 7. Germline-derived CDR1 and CDR2 are MNHEY and SMNVEV (reference sequence). This chain's CDR3 is CASSSRTSGDTQYF. DNA for the CDR3: TGTGCCAGCAGTTCCAGGACTAGTGGGGATACGCAGTATTTT.

The chain recombines TRBV4-1 with TRBJ2-1; D perhaps matches TRBD2 (5 bases). The V gene's germline CDR1 is MGHRA and CDR2 YSYEKL. V lost 5 bases and J 7 bases, leaving 21 bases between the germline ends. This CDR3 has 16 amino acids. The CDR3 sequence is CASSSPGSRRWNEQFF. CDR3 nucleotides: TGCGCCAGCAGCTCCCCCGGGTCAAGGAGGTGGAATGAGCAGTTCTTC.

The chain recombines TRBV19 with TRBJ1-6; the match to TRBD1 covers 7 bases. V shed 5 bases, J shed 8 bases, and the junction held 3 bases outside the gene matches. The V gene's germline CDR1 is LNHDA and CDR2 SQIVND (reference sequence). The CDR3 contains 13 residues. DNA for the CDR3: TGTGCCAGTAGTGCCACAGGGGATTCACCCCTCCACTTT. Translating it yields CASSATGDSPLHF.

This clone was detected once. V usage is TRBV6-1 and J usage is TRBJ1-1, with TRBD1 as a possible D gene (6 bases). Germline CDR1 is MNHNS and CDR2 is SASEGT. V lost 1 base, J lost 5 bases, and 14 bases lay in between. This CDR3 comprises 15 residues. CDR3 sequence: CASSEVRGQRTEAFF. CDR3 nucleotides: TGTGCCAGCAGTGAAGTCAGGGGTCAAAGGACTGAAGCTTTCTTT.

The V and J genes are TRBV6-2 or TRBV6-3 and TRBJ1-5; 7 nucleotides align to TRBD1. The CDR3 spans 16 residues. Germline assignment: CDR1 MNHEY and CDR2 SVGEGT. V was pared by 6 bases and J by 0 bases, with 8 bases of the junction left unmatched. For the CDR3, the DNA is TGTGCCAGCAGCGGCGGGACAGTTCATAGCAATCAGCCCCAGCATTTT. Its translation: CASSGGTVHSNQPQHF.

J is TRBJ2-3 and V is TRBV7-6; 14 nucleotides line up with TRBD2. Germline V gene sequence: CDR1 SGHVS, CDR2 FNYEAQ. This CDR3 comprises 16 residues. V lost 5 bases and J lost 7; bases outside the gene matches: 8. The CDR3 region has the DNA TGTGCCAGCAGCGGGACCGGGACTAGCGGGAGAAATACGCAGTATTTT. This translates into CASSGTGTSGRNTQYF.

The genes are TRBV3-1 (or the pseudogene TRBV3-2) and TRBJ1-1; possibly TRBD1 for D (6 bases). V lost 3 bases and J 11 bases, leaving 13 bases between the germline ends. The V gene's germline CDR1 is LGHDT and CDR2 YNNKEL (reference sequence). This CDR3 spans 12 amino acids. CDR3 protein: CASSHGAGDAFF. The CDR3 DNA sequence: TGTGCCAGCAGCCATGGGGCAGGGGACGCTTTCTTT.